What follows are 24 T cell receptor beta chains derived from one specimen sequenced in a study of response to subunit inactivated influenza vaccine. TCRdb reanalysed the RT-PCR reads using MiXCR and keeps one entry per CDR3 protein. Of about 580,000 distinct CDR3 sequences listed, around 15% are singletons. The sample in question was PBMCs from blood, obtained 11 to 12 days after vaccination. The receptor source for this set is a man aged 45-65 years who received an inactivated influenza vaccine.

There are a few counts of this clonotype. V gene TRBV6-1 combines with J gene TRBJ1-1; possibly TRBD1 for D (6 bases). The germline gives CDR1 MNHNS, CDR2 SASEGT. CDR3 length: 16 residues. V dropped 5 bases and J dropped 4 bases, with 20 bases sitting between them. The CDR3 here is CASSKKPGQRSTEAFF. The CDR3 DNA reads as TGTGCCAGCAGTAAAAAACCTGGACAGAGGAGCACTGAAGCTTTCTTT.

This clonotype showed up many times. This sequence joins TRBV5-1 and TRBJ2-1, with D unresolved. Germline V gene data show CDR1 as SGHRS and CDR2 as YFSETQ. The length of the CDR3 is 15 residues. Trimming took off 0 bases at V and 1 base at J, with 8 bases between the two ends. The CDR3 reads CASSLGSGSYNEQFF. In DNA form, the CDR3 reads TGCGCCAGCAGCTTGGGGTCTGGTTCCTACAATGAGCAGTTCTTC.

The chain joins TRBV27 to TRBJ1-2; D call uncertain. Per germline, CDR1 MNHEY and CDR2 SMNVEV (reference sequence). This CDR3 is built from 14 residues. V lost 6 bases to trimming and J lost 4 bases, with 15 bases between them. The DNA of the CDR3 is TGTGCCAGCAGACCTGAAGGGTGGGGCTATGGCTACACCTTC. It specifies CASRPEGWGYGYTF.

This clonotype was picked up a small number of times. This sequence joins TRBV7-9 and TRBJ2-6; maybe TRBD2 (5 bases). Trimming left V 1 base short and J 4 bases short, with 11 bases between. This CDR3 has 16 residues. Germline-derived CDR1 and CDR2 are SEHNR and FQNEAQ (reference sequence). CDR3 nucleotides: TGTGCCAGCAGCTTAGATCGGGGATCAGGGGCCAACGTCCTGACTTTC. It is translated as CASSLDRGSGANVLTF.

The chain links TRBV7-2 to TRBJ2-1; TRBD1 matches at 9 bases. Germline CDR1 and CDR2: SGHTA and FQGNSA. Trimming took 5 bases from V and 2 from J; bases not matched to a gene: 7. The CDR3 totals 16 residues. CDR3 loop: CASSNRGRRTYNEQFF. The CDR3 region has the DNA TGTGCCAGCAGCAACAGGGGGCGGCGCACCTACAATGAGCAGTTCTTC.

CDR3 sequence (DNA): TGTGCCACCAGCCCCGTGACCAGGTCTGGCACAGATACGCAGTATTTT. Translation gives CATSPVTRSGTDTQYF. The chain carries TRBV15 and TRBJ2-3; no definite D call. V was trimmed by 5 bases and J by 1 base, leaving 16 bases between them. This CDR3 region has 16 residues. Looked up from germline, CDR1 is LNHNV and CDR2 is YYDKDF (reference sequence).

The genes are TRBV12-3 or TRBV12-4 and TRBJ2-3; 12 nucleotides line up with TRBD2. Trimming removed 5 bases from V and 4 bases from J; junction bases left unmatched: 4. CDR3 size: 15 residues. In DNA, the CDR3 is TGTGCCAGCAGTCCCACTAGCGGGGGGCCAGATACGCAGTATTTT. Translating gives CASSPTSGGPDTQYF.

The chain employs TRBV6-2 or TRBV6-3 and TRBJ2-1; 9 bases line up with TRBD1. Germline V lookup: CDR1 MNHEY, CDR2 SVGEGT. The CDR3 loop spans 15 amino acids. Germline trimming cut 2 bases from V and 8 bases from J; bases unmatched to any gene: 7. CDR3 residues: CASSYQVQGAYEQFF. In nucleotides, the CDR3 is TGTGCCAGCAGTTACCAGGTACAGGGGGCTTATGAGCAGTTCTTC.

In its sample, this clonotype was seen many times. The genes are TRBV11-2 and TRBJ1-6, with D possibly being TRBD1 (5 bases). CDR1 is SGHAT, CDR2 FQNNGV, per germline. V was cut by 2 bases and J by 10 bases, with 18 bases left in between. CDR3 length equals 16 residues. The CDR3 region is CASSLSGHQARSPLHF. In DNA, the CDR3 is TGTGCCAGCAGCTTATCCGGACACCAAGCGCGATCACCCCTCCACTTT. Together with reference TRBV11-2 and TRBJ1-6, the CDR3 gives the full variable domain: EAGVAQSPRYKIIEKRQSVAFWCNPISGHATLYWYQQILGQGPKLLIQFQNNGVVDDSQLPKDRFSAERLKGVDSTLKIQPAKLEDSAVYLCASSLSGHQARSPLHFGNGTRLTVT.

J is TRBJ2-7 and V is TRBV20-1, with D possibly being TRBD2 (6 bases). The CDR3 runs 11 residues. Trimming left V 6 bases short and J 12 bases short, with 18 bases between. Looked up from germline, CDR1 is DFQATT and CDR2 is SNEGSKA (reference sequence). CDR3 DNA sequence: TGCAGTGCGACCCTGACGGCGGGACGGTACTTC. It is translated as CSATLTAGRYF.

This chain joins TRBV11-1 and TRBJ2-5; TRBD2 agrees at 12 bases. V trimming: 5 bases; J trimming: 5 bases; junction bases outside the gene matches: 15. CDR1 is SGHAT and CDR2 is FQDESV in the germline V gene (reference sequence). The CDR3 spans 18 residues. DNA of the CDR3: TGTGCCAGCAGCCAGAAGATTAGACTAGCGGGAGTGAAGGAGACCCAGTACTTC. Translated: CASSQKIRLAGVKETQYF.

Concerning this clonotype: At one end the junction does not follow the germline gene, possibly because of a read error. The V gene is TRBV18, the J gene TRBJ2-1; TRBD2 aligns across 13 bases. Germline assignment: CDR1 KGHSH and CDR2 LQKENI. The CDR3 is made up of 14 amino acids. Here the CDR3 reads CASSPGTSGTQRVF. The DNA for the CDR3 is TGTGCCAGCTCACCCGGGACTAGCGGGACCCAACGGGTCTTC.

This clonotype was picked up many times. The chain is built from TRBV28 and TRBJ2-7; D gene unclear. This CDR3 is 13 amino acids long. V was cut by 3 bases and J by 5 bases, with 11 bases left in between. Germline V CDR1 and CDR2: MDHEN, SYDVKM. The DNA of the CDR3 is TGTGCCAGCAGTTTTCTACAGACCCACGAGCAGTACTTC. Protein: CASSFLQTHEQYF.

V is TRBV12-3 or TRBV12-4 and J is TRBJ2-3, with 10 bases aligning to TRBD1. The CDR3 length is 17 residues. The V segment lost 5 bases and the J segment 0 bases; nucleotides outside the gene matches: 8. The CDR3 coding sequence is TGTGCCAGCAGTCTCCCGGGACAGGGGACTAGCACAGATACGCAGTATTTT. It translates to CASSLPGQGTSTDTQYF.

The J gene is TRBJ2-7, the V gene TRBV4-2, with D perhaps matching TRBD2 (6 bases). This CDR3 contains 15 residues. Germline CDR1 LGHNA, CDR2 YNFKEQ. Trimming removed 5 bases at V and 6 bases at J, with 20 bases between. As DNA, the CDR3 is TGTGCCAGCAGCTCTGGACTAAATCAACGGGGCGAGCAGTACTTC. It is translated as CASSSGLNQRGEQYF.

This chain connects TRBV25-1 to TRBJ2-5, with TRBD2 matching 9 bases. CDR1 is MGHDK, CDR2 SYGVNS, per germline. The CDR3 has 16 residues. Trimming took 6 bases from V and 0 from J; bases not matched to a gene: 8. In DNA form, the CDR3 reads TGTGCCAGCAGAGGTGATCAGCGGGGGGACCAAGAGACCCAGTACTTC. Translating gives CASRGDQRGDQETQYF.

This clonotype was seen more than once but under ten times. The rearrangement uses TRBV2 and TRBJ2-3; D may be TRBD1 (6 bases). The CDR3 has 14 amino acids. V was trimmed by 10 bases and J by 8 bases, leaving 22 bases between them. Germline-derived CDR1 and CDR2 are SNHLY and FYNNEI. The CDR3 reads CATGVGGLTGTQYF. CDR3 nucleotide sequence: TGTGCCACAGGGGTTGGCGGACTCACGGGTACGCAGTATTTT.

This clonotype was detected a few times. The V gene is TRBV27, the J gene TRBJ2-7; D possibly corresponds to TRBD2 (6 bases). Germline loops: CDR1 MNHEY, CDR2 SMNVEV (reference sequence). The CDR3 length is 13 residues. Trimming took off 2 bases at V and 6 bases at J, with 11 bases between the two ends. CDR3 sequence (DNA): TGTGCCAGCAGTTTAGGAGGGGTGAGCGAGCAGTACTTC. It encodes CASSLGGVSEQYF.

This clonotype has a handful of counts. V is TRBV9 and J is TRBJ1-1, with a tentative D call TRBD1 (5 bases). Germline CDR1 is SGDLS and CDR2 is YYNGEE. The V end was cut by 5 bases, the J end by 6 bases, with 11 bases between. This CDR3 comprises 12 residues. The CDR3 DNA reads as TGTGCCAGCAGGCTGGCGGGACCTGAAGCTTTCTTT. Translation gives CASRLAGPEAFF.

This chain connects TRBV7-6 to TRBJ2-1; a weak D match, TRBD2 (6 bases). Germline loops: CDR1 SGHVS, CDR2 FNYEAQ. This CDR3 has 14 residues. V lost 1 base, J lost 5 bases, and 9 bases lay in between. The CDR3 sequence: CASSLGGVDNEQFF. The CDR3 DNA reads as TGTGCCAGCAGCTTAGGGGGGGTCGACAATGAGCAGTTCTTC.

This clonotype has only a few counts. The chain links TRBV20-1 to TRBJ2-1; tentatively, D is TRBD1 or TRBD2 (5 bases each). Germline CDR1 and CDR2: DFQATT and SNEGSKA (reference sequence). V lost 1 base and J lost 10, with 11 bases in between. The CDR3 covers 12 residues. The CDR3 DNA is TGCAGTGCTAGAGGCTTCGGGGACGAGCAGTTCTTC. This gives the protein CSARGFGDEQFF.

The DNA for the CDR3 is TGTGCCAGCACCTTCGGGACACCAAGCCATGAGCAGTTCTTC. Its protein product is CASTFGTPSHEQFF. V is TRBV12-3 or TRBV12-4 and J is TRBJ2-1, with D tentatively TRBD1 (6 bases). V was pared by 7 bases and J by 8 bases, with 18 bases between. This CDR3 comprises 14 residues.

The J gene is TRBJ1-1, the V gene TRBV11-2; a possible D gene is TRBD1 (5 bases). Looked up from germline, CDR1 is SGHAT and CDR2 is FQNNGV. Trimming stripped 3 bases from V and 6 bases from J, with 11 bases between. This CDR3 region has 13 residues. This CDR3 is CASSLGRVPEAFF. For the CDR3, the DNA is TGTGCCAGCAGCTTGGGCAGGGTCCCTGAAGCTTTCTTT.

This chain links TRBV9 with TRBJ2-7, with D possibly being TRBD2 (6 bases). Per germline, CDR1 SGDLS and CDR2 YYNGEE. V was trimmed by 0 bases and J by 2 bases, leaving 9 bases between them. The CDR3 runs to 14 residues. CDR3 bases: TGTGCCAGCAGCGTAGCCGCGGGAACCTACGAGCAGTACTTC. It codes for CASSVAAGTYEQYF.